One and the same sample provided the 8 T cell receptor beta chains below, sequenced in a study of T cell repertoires in cytomegalovirus infection. From the reads, TCRdb called clonotypes with MiXCR, one entry per CDR3 protein. In the table there are hundreds of thousands of distinct CDR3 sequences, 24% of which are singletons. Specimen: CD8+ T cells from PBMCs. The receptors derive from a human donor in good health (CMV status not recorded). Some clones in this sample may be carry-over from other donors' samples.

This clonotype came up many times. Germline is not matched at one junction end, which may reflect a read error. The chain joins TRBV29-1 to TRBJ2-3; TRBD1 matches at 10 bases. From germline, CDR1 is SQVTM and CDR2 ANQGSEA. This CDR3 contains 15 residues. CDR3 DNA: TGCAGCGTTCAAGATCCGGGACAGGGGCCAGATACGCAGTATTTT. Translating it yields CSVQDPGQGPDTQYF.

The sample holds one count of this clonotype. The junction differs from germline at one of its ends, possibly a read error. The chain joins TRBV20-1 to TRBJ2-1; 12 positions agree with TRBD2. Per germline, CDR1 DFQATT and CDR2 SNEGSKA (reference sequence). The CDR3 has 17 amino acids. CDR3 region: CSARLAGGKSSCNEQFF. CDR3 sequence (DNA): TGCAGTGCTAGACTAGCGGGGGGGAAGAGCTCCTGCAATGAGCAGTTCTTC.

About this clonotype itself: One end of the junction fails to match germline, which may point to a read error. The V gene is TRBV28, the J gene TRBJ2-6; a weak D match, TRBD1 (5 bases). CDR1 is MDHEN, CDR2 SYDVKM, per germline. CDR3 length: 15 residues. The CDR3 coding sequence is TGTGCCAGCAGTTTACGAACCTCTGGGGCCAACGTCGTGACTTTC. It specifies CASSLRTSGANVVTF.

Turning to this clonotype: A junction end diverges from the germline sequence, so it may reflect a read error. The chain combines TRBV5-4 with TRBJ1-1; D gene ambiguous. CDR3 length: 13 residues. CDR1 SGHNT and CDR2 YYREEE come from the germline V gene (reference sequence). CDR3 residues: CASSLPGYTEAFF. For the CDR3, the DNA is TGTGCCAGTAGCTTGCCGGGTTACACTGAAGCTTTCTTT.

This clonotype occurred a few times. The gene calls are TRBV4-1 and TRBJ2-7; D is unclear. The germline CDR1 and CDR2 sequences are MGHRA and YSYEKL. With 0 bases removed from V and 2 bases from J, the gap between germline ends came to 11 bases. The CDR3 sequence is 15 residues long. This CDR3 is CASSQDKVGAYEQYF. DNA for the CDR3: TGCGCCAGCAGCCAAGATAAGGTCGGAGCCTACGAGCAGTACTTC.

This chain links TRBV7-9 with TRBJ2-7; D remains ambiguous. The CDR3 has 14 residues. V was pared by 1 base and J by 3 bases, with 10 bases between. Germline V gene lookup returns CDR1 SEHNR and CDR2 FQNEAQ (reference sequence). CDR3 nucleotide sequence: TGTGCCAGCAGCTTAGAGGGTAAGGTCTACGAGCAGTACTTC. Residues: CASSLEGKVYEQYF.

With respect to this clonotype: This may arise from a read error, as a much more abundant clone is one base away. The chain has TRBV7-6 and TRBJ2-5; D might be TRBD1 or TRBD2, each matching 5 bases. The CDR3 extends over 15 amino acids. Germline CDR1 SGHVS, CDR2 FNYEAQ. The CDR3 coding sequence is TGTGCCAACAGCTCGACTTGGGGGTGGGAAGAGACCCAGTACTTC. Residues: CANSSTWGWEETQYF.

In this sample, this clonotype turned up many times. The chain carries TRBV7-8 and TRBJ1-1; D uncertain. CDR1 is SGHVS, CDR2 FQNEAQ, per germline. Trimming took 1 base from V and 5 from J, leaving 5 bases between them. The CDR3 runs 12 residues. For the CDR3, the DNA is TGTGCCAGCAGCTTAGTAAAGACTGAAGCTTTCTTT. The encoded protein is CASSLVKTEAFF.